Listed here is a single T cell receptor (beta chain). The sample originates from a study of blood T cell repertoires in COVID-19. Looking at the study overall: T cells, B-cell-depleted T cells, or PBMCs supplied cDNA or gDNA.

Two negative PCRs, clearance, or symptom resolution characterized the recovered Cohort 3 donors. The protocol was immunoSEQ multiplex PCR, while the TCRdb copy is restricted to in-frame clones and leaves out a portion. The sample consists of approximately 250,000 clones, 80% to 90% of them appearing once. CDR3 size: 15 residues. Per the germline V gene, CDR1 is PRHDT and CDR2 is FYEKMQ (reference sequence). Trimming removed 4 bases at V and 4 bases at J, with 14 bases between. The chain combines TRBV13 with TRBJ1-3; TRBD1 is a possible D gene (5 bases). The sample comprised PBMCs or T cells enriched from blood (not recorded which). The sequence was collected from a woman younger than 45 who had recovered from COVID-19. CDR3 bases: TGTGCCAGCAGCTCTGGGGCGAGAACAGGAAACACCATATATTTT. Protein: CASSSGARTGNTIYF.